This T cell receptor beta chain was identified during a study of metastatic and nonmetastatic thyroid tumors. About the study: Comparative analysis of repertoires was undertaken across blood and tumor or nodule tissue obtained from malignant and benign thyroid patients.

Germline assignment: CDR1 SGHVS and CDR2 FQNEAQ. Trimming removed 3 bases at V and 6 bases at J, with 20 bases between. The length of the CDR3 is 16 residues. Findings of the study overall: Patients with malignant thyroid tumors reportedly had significantly higher TCR beta diversity than those with benign nodules, in blood and tumor.

Patients underwent thyroid surgery, and none had received any treatment before it. On this clone itself: The antigen remains undetermined.

In the study's own analysis: Clinicopathological groups of papillary thyroid cancer showed CDR3 differences that were used to build a distant-metastasis classifier. TCRdb used MiXCR to call clones anew from the PCR reads. The V and J calls here are based on TCRdb, not the publication. The data show about 30,000 clones, roughly 25% seen once. Sequencing input: blood. This clonotype originated in a female donor with papillary thyroid cancer or a benign thyroid nodule (not recorded which). Some clones in this sample may be carry-over from other donors' samples. V gene TRBV7-8 combines with J gene TRBJ1-1; D is possibly TRBD1 (6 bases). This CDR3 reads CASSFLDYRDIAEAFF. In DNA, the CDR3 is TGTGCCAGCAGCTTCCTTGATTACAGGGATATTGCTGAAGCTTTCTTT.